These 8 T cell receptor beta chains came from one sample sequenced in a study of T cells in Graves' hyperthyroidism and ophthalmopathy. Amplified TCR beta CDR3 regions came from RNA transcripts. The HTBI primer set was used in a first-round RT-PCR of the TCR CDR3. TCRdb itself ran the multiplex PCR reads through MiXCR, one entry per CDR3 protein. The sample has hundreds of thousands of distinct CDR3 sequences, approximately 44% seen once. Sequenced sample: peripheral blood or thyroid tissue (not recorded which). The receptors were gathered from a woman between 18 and 30 years old with Graves' hyperthyroidism.

This chain connects TRBV10-3 to TRBJ2-6; D is ambiguous. V was pared by 10 bases and J by 0 bases, with 10 bases between. Germline CDR1 reads ENHRY; CDR2 reads SYGVKD. The CDR3 loop spans 14 amino acids. The CDR3 spells CATSPSSGANVLTF. CDR3 nucleotides: TGTGCCACGTCCCCGAGCTCTGGGGCCAACGTCCTGACTTTC.

The chain couples TRBV5-4 to TRBJ2-5; TRBD1 agrees at 8 bases. V dropped 1 base and J dropped 3; count of bases not matched to a gene: 5. Germline V gives CDR1 SGHNT, CDR2 YYREEE (reference sequence). The CDR3 contains 15 residues. CDR3: CASSLQGAGEETQYF. Written as DNA, the CDR3 is TGTGCCAGCAGCTTGCAGGGGGCTGGGGAAGAGACCCAGTACTTC.

The CDR3 loop is CSATGTRDWEQYF. For the CDR3, the DNA is TGCAGTGCTACCGGGACCAGAGATTGGGAGCAGTACTTC. This chain links TRBV20-1 with TRBJ2-7, with D possibly being TRBD1 or TRBD2 (5 bases each). The V and J ends lost 4 bases and 7 bases respectively, with 17 bases between them. Germline V gene sequence: CDR1 DFQATT, CDR2 SNEGSKA (reference sequence). The CDR3 covers 13 residues.

This clonotype was counted once. The V gene is TRBV14, the J gene TRBJ1-1; D unclear. Between the trimmed V and J ends, which lost 8 bases and 4 bases, there was a span of 20 bases. CDR1 is SGHDN and CDR2 is FVKESK in the germline V gene. CDR3 length: 15 residues. DNA of the CDR3: TGTGCCAGCTCACCTTTGAAGGGAATGGGCACTGAAGCTTTCTTT. Its protein is CASSPLKGMGTEAFF.

This clonotype was detected many times. The CDR3, as DNA: TGTGCCAGCAGCTTGGAGCAGGTTGGGAGTTCACCCCTCCACTTT. Its translation: CASSLEQVGSSPLHF. The rearrangement joins TRBV7-2 to TRBJ1-6, with D unresolved. Germline values: CDR1 SGHTA, CDR2 FQGNSA. This CDR3 is 15 amino acids long. V dropped 3 bases and J dropped 9 bases, with 15 bases sitting between them.

This clonotype was recorded at least ten times. The chain couples TRBV10-3 to TRBJ2-7; a possible D gene is TRBD2 (7 bases). This CDR3 has 15 amino acids. Germline CDR1 is ENHRY and CDR2 is SYGVKD. Trimming cost V 3 bases and J 6 bases, with 18 bases left between them. The CDR3 region is CAISEAGERDGEQYF. In nucleotides, the CDR3 is TGTGCCATCAGTGAAGCAGGGGAGCGGGACGGCGAGCAGTACTTC.

This clonotype was recorded a few times. The chain carries TRBV9 and TRBJ2-2; D remains ambiguous. Germline CDR1 SGDLS, CDR2 YYNGEE. CDR3 length equals 14 residues. Trimming left V 0 bases short and J 0 bases short, with 3 bases between. The CDR3 here is CASSVEANTGELFF. The CDR3 DNA follows: TGTGCCAGCAGCGTAGAAGCGAACACCGGGGAGCTGTTTTTT.

This chain joins TRBV7-6 and TRBJ2-3, with 11 bases matching TRBD2. Trimming removed 5 bases from V and 3 bases from J; junction bases left unmatched: 7. The germline CDR1 and CDR2 sequences are SGHVS and FNYEAQ. The CDR3 covers 16 residues. The CDR3 DNA is TGTGCCAGCAGCATAACTAGCGGGAGAGGGACAGATACGCAGTATTTT. Translating it yields CASSITSGRGTDTQYF.